This T cell receptor beta chain was documented in a study of OX40 agonist ivuxolimab in advanced cancers. Study at large: While on treatment, patients had intravenous ivuxolimab at 0.01 to 10 mg/kg every 2 weeks. Dose-escalation patients suffered from hepatocellular carcinoma, melanoma, renal cell or head and neck cancer. Partial responses occurred in three patients (one hepatocellular carcinoma, two cutaneous melanoma).

TCRdb's copy holds only in-frame clones and misses some; the assay was immunoSEQ multiplex PCR. The sample includes some 54,000 clones, roughly 90% of them seen just once. Per the germline V gene, CDR1 is SGDLS and CDR2 is YYNGEE. This CDR3 comprises 17 residues. V was pared by 2 bases and J by 2 bases, with 19 bases between. This receptor was obtained from an adult with an advanced solid tumor such as melanoma, head and neck, liver or kidney cancer. The sample was CD4+ or CD8+ T cells sorted from blood, taken in a trial of the OX40 agonist ivuxolimab. This chain uses TRBV9 with TRBJ2-5, with TRBD2 as a possible D gene (7 bases). CDR3 region: CASSVRRGGGPQETQYF. The CDR3 bases are TGTGCCAGCAGCGTCAGGCGGGGCGGGGGCCCGCAAGAGACCCAGTACTTC.